The rows below give T cell receptor beta chains drawn from one sample of a study of blood T cell repertoires in COVID-19. Produced via immunoSEQ multiplex PCR; TCRdb's table is partial and in-frame only. Of around 200,000 clones detected, 85% appear once; the ten largest clones hold about 20%. Sequenced input: peripheral blood. The source of these receptors is a person aged 65 to 85 with COVID-19, enrolled during active disease. Each CDR3 is given with its conserved first and last residue. The order of the fields is D gene, V gene, clone size, J gene, CDR3 DNA, CDR3 protein. A D gene is named only where the DNA matches it firmly. Some rows mark clone size as missing; the rest say once, few, many or name a class of expanded clone.

TRBD1	TRBV28	-	TRBJ1-2	TGTGCCAGCAGTTTTTCAGGATACAGGGGGGCTAGCTATGGCTACACCTTC	CASSFSGYRGASYGYTF
-	TRBV24-1	-	TRBJ2-1	TGTGCCACCAGTGCCCCCGGGGGAGTCGTTGAGCAGTTCTTC	CATSAPGGVVEQFF
TRBD2	TRBV9	-	TRBJ2-7	TGTGCCAGCAGCGCCCTAGCGGAGAGCTCCTACGAGCAGTACTTC	CASSALAESSYEQYF
-	TRBV27	-	TRBJ2-3	TGTGCCAGCAGTACTTTTGATACGCAGTATTTT	CASSTFDTQYF
-	TRBV6-2/TRBV6-3	-	TRBJ1-3	TGTGCCAGCAGTCGCGGACAGAGCTCAAACACCATATATTTT	CASSRGQSSNTIYF
TRBD1	TRBV5-8	-	TRBJ1-1	TGTGCCAGCAGCTTGGGGGACAGGGCGAACACTGAAGCTTTCTTT	CASSLGDRANTEAFF
TRBD1	TRBV4-2	-	TRBJ1-2	TGTGCCAGCAGCCAGGGGGACAGGTCCTCCTATGGCTACACCTTC	CASSQGDRSSYGYTF
-	TRBV7-3	once	TRBJ1-6	TGTGCCAGCAGCTTATATCCTTCACCCCTCCACTTT	CASSLYPSPLHF
TRBD1	TRBV4-3	-	TRBJ1-2	TGCGCCAGCAGCCAAGTTGGGACAGGGATGGACTATGGCTACACCTTC	CASSQVGTGMDYGYTF
-	TRBV7-9	-	TRBJ2-1	TGTGCCAGCAGCCCCACCGGCCAGGGAAAAGGTCAGTACAATGAGCAGTTCTTC	CASSPTGQGKGQYNEQFF
-	TRBV28	-	TRBJ2-7	TGTGCCAGCAGTTTGCAGGCGAGCTCCTACGAGCAGTACTTC	CASSLQASSYEQYF
TRBD2	TRBV7-2	-	TRBJ2-2	TGTGCCAGCAGCTTAGGGCTAGCGGGGCCACAAATGAACACCGGGGAGCTGTTTTTT	CASSLGLAGPQMNTGELFF
TRBD2	TRBV4-1	-	TRBJ2-7	TGCGCCAGCAGCCATAGCGGGGACTCCTACGAGCAGTACTTC	CASSHSGDSYEQYF
-	TRBV6-5	-	TRBJ2-2	TGTGCCAGCAGGGGCCAGACCTTTAACACCGGGGAGCTGTTTTTT	CASRGQTFNTGELFF
TRBD2	TRBV11-1	-	TRBJ2-7	TGTGCCAGCAGCACTAAAGGGACTAGCGGGATGTACGAGCAGTACTTC	CASSTKGTSGMYEQYF
TRBD1	TRBV5-3	-	TRBJ2-1	TGTGCCAGAAGCTGGGACAGGGGTGGGGTAAATGAGCAGTTCTTC	CARSWDRGGVNEQFF
-	TRBV9	-	TRBJ2-1	TGTGCCAGCAGAGGAGACCTAGCGTTGGGTGAGCAGTTCTTC	CASRGDLALGEQFF
TRBD1	TRBV9	-	TRBJ2-2	TGTGCCAGCAGCATTCTTCAGGGGGCTGGTATCGGGGAGCTGTTTTTT	CASSILQGAGIGELFF
-	TRBV7-3	-	TRBJ2-5	TGTGCCAGCAGCTGGACTGGTGGGGAGACCCAGTACTTC	CASSWTGGETQYF
-	TRBV5-1	-	TRBJ2-2	TGCGCCAGCAGCCGGGAAGCCATGCCTAACACCGGGGAGCTGTTTTTT	CASSREAMPNTGELFF
-	TRBV6-1	-	TRBJ1-5	TGTGCCAGCAGTGAAGCGTTAGGATTGGGGGCCGTTCAGCCCCAGCATTTT	CASSEALGLGAVQPQHF
-	TRBV6-6	-	TRBJ1-4	TGTGCCAGCAGTTTTCGGGGGAATGAAAAACTGTTTTTT	CASSFRGNEKLFF
TRBD1	TRBV19	-	TRBJ2-5	TGTGCCAGTAGTATCCCCACAGGGGTTGGAGAGACCCAGTACTTC	CASSIPTGVGETQYF
TRBD2	TRBV7-3	-	TRBJ2-5	TGTGCCAGCAGCTTAGGAGTATTGGGACTACAAGAGACCCAGTACTTC	CASSLGVLGLQETQYF
TRBD2	TRBV25-1	-	TRBJ2-1	TGTGCCAGTTGGGGACTAGCGGGGAACAGGAACTACAATGAGCAGTTCTTC	CASWGLAGNRNYNEQFF
-	TRBV14	-	TRBJ2-7	TGTGCCAGCAGCCAGATGGTTAGCCGCAACTCCTACGAGCAGTACTTC	CASSQMVSRNSYEQYF
-	TRBV28	-	TRBJ2-3	TGTGCCAGCAGTTCCCGAGGGCCCTCATCCCCAGATACGCAGTATTTT	CASSSRGPSSPDTQYF
TRBD1	TRBV7-9	-	TRBJ1-2	TGTGCCAGCAGCCAGACAGGGGGCGCGAGTTATGGCTACACCTTC	CASSQTGGASYGYTF
-	TRBV18	-	TRBJ1-1	TGTGCCAGCTCGCCAAGGAACAGGGACGCCACTGAAGCTTTCTTT	CASSPRNRDATEAFF
TRBD2	TRBV13	-	TRBJ2-1	TGTGCCAGCAGCTCTCCGGGACTAGCGGGAGATCAGCAGTTCTTC	CASSSPGLAGDQQFF
-	TRBV7-6	-	TRBJ2-6	TGTGCCAGCAGCCCCCTCTCTTCGGCTGGGGCCAACGTCCTGACTTTC	CASSPLSSAGANVLTF
TRBD2	TRBV7-2	once	TRBJ2-4	TGTGCCAGCAGCCAACGAGCGGGGTCCAAAAACATTCAGTACTTC	CASSQRAGSKNIQYF
-	TRBV12-3/TRBV12-4	-	TRBJ1-2	TGTGCCAGCAGTCTAAATAACTATGGCTACACCTTC	CASSLNNYGYTF
TRBD2	TRBV5-1	-	TRBJ2-3	TGCGCCAGCAGCTTGGTGACTAGCGGGAGCATTTCAGATACGCAGTATTTT	CASSLVTSGSISDTQYF
TRBD2	TRBV3-1/TRBV3-2	-	TRBJ2-2	TGTGCCAGCAGCCAAGGGGGCGGGAGGAACACCGGGGAGCTGTTTTTT	CASSQGGGRNTGELFF
TRBD1	TRBV28	-	TRBJ1-2	TGTGCCAGCAGTTACCTCACAGGGGGCGGCCGTGGCTACACCTTC	CASSYLTGGGRGYTF
TRBD2	TRBV20-1	-	TRBJ2-1	TGCAGTGCCACTAGCGGCCTAGAGCAGTTCTTC	CSATSGLEQFF